Below are 22 T cell receptor beta chains sequenced from a single sample in a study of control samples from healthy donors and cancer patients. The table came from immunoSEQ multiplex PCR; TCRdb's copy has only in-frame clones and leaves some out. The sample includes 70,000 to 85,000 clones, roughly 89% of them seen just once. The specimen sequenced was blood. These receptors came from a man aged 45-65 years in good health.

This sequence joins TRBV6-5 and TRBJ1-5; TRBD1 agrees at 7 bases. V was pared by 5 bases and J by 6 bases, with 10 bases of the junction left unmatched. Germline V gives CDR1 MNHEY, CDR2 SVGAGI. CDR3 size: 15 residues. The CDR3 DNA reads as TGTGCCAGCAGTCTGGACAGGTATATTGGTCAGCCCCAGCATTTT. As protein: CASSLDRYIGQPQHF.

The chain combines TRBV6-2 or TRBV6-3 with TRBJ1-4; the match to TRBD1 covers 8 bases. This CDR3 region has 14 residues. Germline CDR1 reads MNHEY; CDR2 reads SVGEGT. With V trimmed by 4 bases and J by 8 bases, 6 bases remained unmatched. The CDR3 reads CASSSLTGAEKLFF. The CDR3 DNA follows: TGTGCCAGCAGTTCCCTGACAGGGGCCGAAAAACTGTTTTTT.

The V gene is TRBV6-5, the J gene TRBJ1-1, with D unresolved. Germline V gene data show CDR1 as MNHEY and CDR2 as SVGAGI. V was clipped by 2 bases and J by 11 bases, with 6 bases between them. This CDR3 is 10 amino acids long. The CDR3 sequence is CASSYILAFF. DNA of the CDR3: TGTGCCAGCAGTTACATTTTGGCTTTCTTT.

The chain has TRBV6-5 and TRBJ2-7; D uncertain. Germline loops: CDR1 MNHEY, CDR2 SVGAGI. V was pared by 0 bases and J by 9 bases, with 12 bases between. The CDR3 runs 13 residues. CDR3 region: CASSYSPVDGQYF. Here the CDR3 DNA reads TGTGCCAGCAGTTACTCGCCGGTAGACGGGCAGTACTTC.

This sequence joins TRBV25-1 and TRBJ2-5; D unresolved. This CDR3 spans 12 amino acids. Looked up from germline, CDR1 is MGHDK and CDR2 is SYGVNS. Deletions cut 7 bases from V and 4 bases from J, with 10 bases between. DNA for the CDR3: TGTGCCAGCACCTTCCAAGGAGAGACCCAGTACTTC. This sequence encodes CASTFQGETQYF.

The chain couples TRBV5-6 to TRBJ2-1; D possibly uses TRBD1 or TRBD2 (5 bases each). This CDR3 is built from 14 residues. CDR1 is SGHDT and CDR2 is YYEEEE in the germline V gene. With 4 bases removed from V and 3 bases from J, the gap between germline ends came to 11 bases. CDR3 protein: CASSPRDGYNEQFF. The CDR3 DNA reads TGTGCCAGCAGCCCCCGGGACGGCTACAATGAGCAGTTCTTC.

This clone was seen more than once but under ten times. The chain combines TRBV6-5 with TRBJ1-1; no definite D call. There are 13 residues in the CDR3. Germline V gene sequence: CDR1 MNHEY, CDR2 SVGAGI. V was clipped by 5 bases and J by 1 base, with 8 bases between them. CDR3 residues: CASSPQKNTEAFF. The CDR3 nucleotides are TGTGCCAGCAGTCCACAGAAGAACACTGAAGCTTTCTTT.

The gene calls are TRBV29-1 and TRBJ1-1; D not certain. The germline V gene has CDR1 SQVTM and CDR2 ANQGSEA. Trimming took 4 bases from V and 7 from J, leaving 13 bases between them. The CDR3 has 12 residues. The CDR3 protein is CSVAWGSSEAFF. The DNA for the CDR3 is TGCAGCGTTGCGTGGGGTTCTAGTGAAGCTTTCTTT.

The CDR3 DNA follows: TGTGCCACCCATGAAAACCCGCTAGCGGGGTCTTACGAGCAGTACTTC. Translation: CATHENPLAGSYEQYF. The chain uses TRBV10-3 and TRBJ2-7; 9 bases agree with TRBD2. Germline V CDR1 and CDR2: ENHRY, SYGVKD. The CDR3 totals 16 residues. The junction had 17 bases not matched to a gene; V was cut back by 10 bases and J by 4 bases.

CDR3 loop: CASSLETILNSPLHF. The DNA for the CDR3 is TGTGCCAGCAGCTTAGAGACCATTTTGAATTCACCCCTCCACTTT. The chain combines TRBV7-7 with TRBJ1-6; D is unresolved. In germline, CDR1 is SSHAT, CDR2 FNYEAQ (reference sequence). V lost 1 base and J lost 7, with 11 bases in between. This CDR3 has 15 amino acids.

The chain carries TRBV24-1 and TRBJ2-2; D might be TRBD1 (5 bases). Germline-derived CDR1 and CDR2 are KGHDR and SFDVKD. This CDR3 spans 16 amino acids. Trimming shortened V by 2 bases and J by 0 bases, and 9 bases separated the two germline ends. DNA for the CDR3: TGTGCCACCAGTGATTGGGTACAGGCGAACACCGGGGAGCTGTTTTTT. Protein product: CATSDWVQANTGELFF.

The genes are TRBV7-9 and TRBJ1-5; 10 bases are shared with TRBD1. The germline CDR1 and CDR2 sequences are SEHNR and FQNEAQ (reference sequence). The V gene end was trimmed by 7 bases and the J gene end by 0 bases; junction bases not matched to a gene: 9. The CDR3 runs to 17 residues. CDR3 DNA sequence: TGTGCCAGCACCCCCGGGACAGGGGACTATAGCAATCAGCCCCAGCATTTT. This encodes CASTPGTGDYSNQPQHF.

The chain carries TRBV7-2 and TRBJ1-6, with D possibly TRBD1 on 6 matching bases. Germline V gene sequence: CDR1 SGHTA, CDR2 FQGNSA. The CDR3 length is 16 residues. The germline V and J ends were trimmed by 2 bases and 5 bases, with 13 bases remaining between them. The CDR3 DNA is TGTGCCAGCAGCTTATCGGTCACAGGGCATAATTCACCCCTCCACTTT. It is translated as CASSLSVTGHNSPLHF.

The chain carries TRBV27 and TRBJ2-7, with D maybe TRBD2 (5 bases). V shed 2 bases and J shed 1 base, with 6 bases lying between them. Per the germline V gene, CDR1 is MNHEY and CDR2 is SMNVEV (reference sequence). The CDR3 contains 13 residues. The DNA for the CDR3 is TGTGCCAGCAGTTTACGCGGGTCCTACGAGCAGTACTTC. Its protein is CASSLRGSYEQYF.

The chain joins TRBV15 to TRBJ2-1; perhaps TRBD2 as D (7 bases). Trimming stripped 0 bases from V and 10 bases from J, with 13 bases between. The CDR3 is 14 amino acids. The germline V gene encodes CDR1 LNHNV and CDR2 YYDKDF (reference sequence). CDR3 amino acids: CATSRDHREGEQFF. In DNA, the CDR3 is TGTGCCACCAGCAGAGATCACAGGGAGGGCGAGCAGTTCTTC.

The rearrangement uses TRBV27 and TRBJ2-7, with 7 bases aligning to TRBD2. V was pared by 3 bases and J by 1 base, with 3 bases of the junction left unmatched. The CDR3 loop spans 14 amino acids. The germline CDR1 and CDR2 sequences are MNHEY and SMNVEV (reference sequence). This CDR3 reads CASSLTGGSYEQYF. CDR3 DNA: TGTGCCAGCAGTTTGACCGGGGGGTCCTACGAGCAGTACTTC.

J is TRBJ2-5 and V is TRBV7-9; D call uncertain. Trimming stripped 6 bases from V and 2 bases from J, with 13 bases between. The V gene's germline CDR1 is SEHNR and CDR2 FQNEAQ (reference sequence). This CDR3 has 14 amino acids. The chain's CDR3 is CASSSFGRQETQYF. CDR3 nucleotides: TGTGCCAGCAGTTCCTTCGGGCGGCAAGAGACCCAGTACTTC.

This sequence joins TRBV3-1 (or the pseudogene TRBV3-2) and TRBJ2-2; no firm D call. Germline assignment: CDR1 LGHDT and CDR2 YNNKEL (reference sequence). The CDR3 spans 15 residues. The V and J ends lost 1 base and 1 base respectively, with 7 bases between them. In nucleotides, the CDR3 is TGTGCCAGCAGCCAAGTTCCACAGAACACCGGGGAGCTGTTTTTT. It yields the protein CASSQVPQNTGELFF.

CDR3 in amino acids: CASSGGGVNNQPQHF. CDR3 sequence (DNA): TGTGCCAGCAGTGGGGGGGGAGTTAACAATCAGCCCCAGCATTTT. V gene TRBV28 combines with J gene TRBJ1-5; weak D call: TRBD1 (5 bases). The CDR3 runs 15 residues. V was clipped by 5 bases and J by 3 bases, with 14 bases between them. Germline V gene lookup returns CDR1 MDHEN and CDR2 SYDVKM.

This chain links TRBV14 with TRBJ2-2, with D maybe TRBD1 (6 bases). V dropped 1 base and J dropped 5 bases, with 14 bases sitting between them. Germline V lookup: CDR1 SGHDN, CDR2 FVKESK. This CDR3 comprises 16 residues. The DNA of the CDR3 is TGTGCCAGCAGCCAAGGCGCAGGGGAAGGGACCGGGGAGCTGTTTTTT. Translation gives CASSQGAGEGTGELFF.

This clone was counted a few times. The chain links TRBV19 to TRBJ1-1; no definite D call. Germline loops: CDR1 LNHDA, CDR2 SQIVND (reference sequence). V lost 3 bases and J 0 bases, leaving 8 bases between the germline ends. The CDR3 is 14 amino acids. The CDR3: CASSMRGLNTEAFF. The CDR3 DNA reads as TGTGCCAGTAGTATGCGGGGATTGAACACTGAAGCTTTCTTT.

The genes are TRBV18 and TRBJ2-5; D might be TRBD1 (6 bases). The CDR3 extends over 15 amino acids. The germline gives CDR1 KGHSH, CDR2 LQKENI. Between the trimmed V and J ends, which lost 2 bases and 5 bases, there was a span of 15 bases. The CDR3 here is CASSPVQGGLETQYF. CDR3 DNA: TGTGCCAGCTCACCAGTACAGGGCGGATTGGAGACCCAGTACTTC.